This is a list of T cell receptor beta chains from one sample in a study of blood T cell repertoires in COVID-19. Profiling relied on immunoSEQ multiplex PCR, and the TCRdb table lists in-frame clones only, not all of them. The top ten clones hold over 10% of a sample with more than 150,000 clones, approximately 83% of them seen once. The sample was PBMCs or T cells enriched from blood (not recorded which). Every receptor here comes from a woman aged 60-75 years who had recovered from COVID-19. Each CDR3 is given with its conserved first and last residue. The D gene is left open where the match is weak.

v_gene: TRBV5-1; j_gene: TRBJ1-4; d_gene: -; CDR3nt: TGCGCCAGCAGCTTGAAAACAGGTTCAACTAATGAAAAACTGTTTTTT; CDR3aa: CASSLKTGSTNEKLFF
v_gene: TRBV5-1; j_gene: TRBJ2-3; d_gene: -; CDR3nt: TGCGCCAGCAGCACCCTCTATACGGATACGCAGTATTTT; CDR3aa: CASSTLYTDTQYF
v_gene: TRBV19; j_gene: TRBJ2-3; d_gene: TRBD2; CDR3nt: TGTGCCAGTAGTGTGGCGGGGGGCACAGATACGCAGTATTTT; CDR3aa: CASSVAGGTDTQYF
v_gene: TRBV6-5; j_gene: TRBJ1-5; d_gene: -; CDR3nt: TGTGCCAGCACCGAAGGACAGAAAAATCAGCCCCAGCATTTT; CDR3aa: CASTEGQKNQPQHF
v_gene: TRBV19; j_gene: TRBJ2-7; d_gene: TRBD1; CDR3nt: TGTGCCAGTAGCGACAGGGCCCCTTACGAGCAGTACTTC; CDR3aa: CASSDRAPYEQYF
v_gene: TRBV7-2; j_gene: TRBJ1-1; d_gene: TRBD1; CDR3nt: TGTGCCAGCAGGTTCCCGACAGGGGCCAGGACTGAAGCTTTCTTT; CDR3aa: CASRFPTGARTEAFF
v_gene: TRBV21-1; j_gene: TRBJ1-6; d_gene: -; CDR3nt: TGTGCCAGCGTACAGGGGGCTAATTCACCCCTCCACTTT; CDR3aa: CASVQGANSPLHF
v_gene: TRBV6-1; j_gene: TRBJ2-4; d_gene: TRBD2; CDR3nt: TGTGCCAGCAGTGAGTCCGGGGACGTGAGCGGCGGGGGACCAAACATTCAGTACTTC; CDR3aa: CASSESGDVSGGGPNIQYF
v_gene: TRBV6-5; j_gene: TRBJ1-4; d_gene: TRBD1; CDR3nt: TGTGCCAGCAGCGACAGGGGTATAACTAATGAAAAACTGTTTTTT; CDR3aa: CASSDRGITNEKLFF
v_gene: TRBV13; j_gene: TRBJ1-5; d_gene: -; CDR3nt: TGTGCCAGCAGCTTAGGGGCCCGGGGGAGGAATCAGCCCCAGCATTTT; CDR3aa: CASSLGARGRNQPQHF
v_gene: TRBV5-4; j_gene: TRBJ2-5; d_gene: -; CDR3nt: TGTGCCAGCATGGTGGGAGGGGGGGAGACCCAGTACTTC; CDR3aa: CASMVGGGETQYF